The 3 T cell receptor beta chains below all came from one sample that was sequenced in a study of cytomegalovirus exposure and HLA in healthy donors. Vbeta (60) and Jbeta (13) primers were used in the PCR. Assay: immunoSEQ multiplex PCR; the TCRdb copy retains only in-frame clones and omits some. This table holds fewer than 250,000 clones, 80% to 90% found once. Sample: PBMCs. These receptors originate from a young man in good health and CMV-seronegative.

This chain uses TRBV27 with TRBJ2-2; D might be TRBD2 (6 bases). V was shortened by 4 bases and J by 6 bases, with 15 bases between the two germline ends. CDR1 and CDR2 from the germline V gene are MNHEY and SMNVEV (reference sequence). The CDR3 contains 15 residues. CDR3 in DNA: TGTGCCAGCAGTTCGGGGGTCCCGGGCGCCGGGGAGCTGTTTTTT. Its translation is CASSSGVPGAGELFF.

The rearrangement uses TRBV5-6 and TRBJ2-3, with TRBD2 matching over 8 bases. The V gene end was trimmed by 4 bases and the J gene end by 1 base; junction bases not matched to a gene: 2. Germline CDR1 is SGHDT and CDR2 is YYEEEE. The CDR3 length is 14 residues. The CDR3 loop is CASSQAGGTDTQYF. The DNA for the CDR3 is TGTGCCAGCAGCCAAGCGGGGGGCACAGATACGCAGTATTTT.

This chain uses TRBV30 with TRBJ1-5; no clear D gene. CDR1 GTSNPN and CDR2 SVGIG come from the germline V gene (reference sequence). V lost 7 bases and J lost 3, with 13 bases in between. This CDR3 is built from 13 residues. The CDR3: CAYRRENNQPQHF. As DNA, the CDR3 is TGTGCCTACCGCCGGGAGAACAATCAGCCCCAGCATTTT.